These 10 T cell receptor beta chains were all obtained from the same sample, sequenced in a study of prognosis after radiotherapy for stage I lung cancer. The TCR beta CDR3 region was amplified from genomic DNA, with two rounds of multiplex PCR being used for the amplification. Amplification during the initial PCR round employed primers specific to each TRBV and TRBJ gene. TCRdb re-called the multiplex PCR reads through MiXCR, storing one row per CDR3 protein. This sample has about 21,000 distinct CDR3 sequences; roughly 41% occur once, and the top ten carry approximately 31%. Sequencing used PBMCs, obtained before or after stereotactic body radiation therapy (not recorded which). Every receptor here comes from a donor at least 50 years old with non-small cell lung cancer.

The chain is built from TRBV6-1 and TRBJ2-7; D might be TRBD2 (6 bases). V was pared by 5 bases and J by 3 bases, with 20 bases between. Germline V CDR1 and CDR2: MNHNS, SASEGT. The CDR3 is 16 residues long. The CDR3 loop is CASSLGGDMLLYEQYF. CDR3 in DNA: TGTGCCAGCAGTCTGGGGGGAGACATGTTGCTCTACGAGCAGTACTTC.

In this sample, this clonotype turned up once. A read error is the likely source, as a far larger clone sits one nucleotide away. This chain uses TRBV20-1 with TRBJ2-7, with 7 bases matching TRBD2. The ends lost 2 bases at V and 7 bases at J; junction bases unmatched: 14. Per the germline V gene, CDR1 is DFQATT and CDR2 is SNEGSKA (reference sequence). This CDR3 spans 15 amino acids. CDR3 sequence reads: CSARPAWRENNEQYF. The CDR3 DNA follows: TGCAGTGCTAGACCGGCGTGGCGGGAGAACAATGAGCAGTACTTC.

Note on this clonotype: This likely reflects a read error, since a far larger clone is one base away. This chain links TRBV6-9 with TRBJ2-1, with 10 positions matching TRBD2. Germline CDR1 and CDR2: MNHGY and SVAAGI. This CDR3 region has 17 residues. Trimming at V came to 6 bases and at J to 5 bases, leaving 13 bases not matched to a gene. DNA of the CDR3: TGTGCCAGCAGCCGTACCCGCAGTGGACTAGCGGACAATGAGCAGTTCTTC. Translating it yields CASSRTRSGLADNEQFF.

The chain couples TRBV4-3 to TRBJ2-4; D could derive from TRBD1 or TRBD2 (6 bases each). The CDR3 is 15 amino acids. Germline loops: CDR1 LGHNA, CDR2 YSLEER. V was trimmed by 0 bases and J by 7 bases, leaving 13 bases between them. The CDR3 loop is CASSQEGGFGNIQYF. The CDR3 coding sequence is TGCGCCAGCAGCCAAGAAGGGGGGTTCGGTAACATTCAGTACTTC.

This clonotype is labeled as medium-sized. This chain uses TRBV5-1 with TRBJ1-4; 10 bases fit TRBD1. This CDR3 contains 16 residues. Per the germline V gene, CDR1 is SGHRS and CDR2 is YFSETQ. J was trimmed by 7 bases and V by 4 bases; bases with no gene match: 10. CDR3 coding DNA: TGCGCCAGCAGCATAGGACGGACAGGGGGGATTGAAAAACTGTTTTTT. This gives the protein CASSIGRTGGIEKLFF.

Note on this clonotype: The junction differs from germline at one of its ends, possibly a read error. The rearrangement joins TRBV9 to TRBJ2-2, with D maybe TRBD2 (5 bases). There are 13 residues in the CDR3. Per the germline V gene, CDR1 is SGDLS and CDR2 is YYNGEE. The CDR3 sequence: CASSVREAGDLFF. CDR3 coding DNA: TGTGCCAGCAGCGTGAGAGAGGCCGGGGATCTGTTTTTT.

Sample share makes this clonotype medium-sized (0.01 to 0.1%). This chain links TRBV27 with TRBJ2-7; 11 bases align to TRBD1. The CDR3 length is 16 residues. CDR1 is MNHEY and CDR2 is SMNVEV in the germline V gene (reference sequence). The ends lost 1 base at V and 4 bases at J; junction bases unmatched: 6. Here the CDR3 reads CASSLYGTGGPYEQYF. The CDR3 DNA is TGTGCCAGCAGTTTATATGGGACAGGGGGTCCGTACGAGCAGTACTTC.

The chain combines TRBV5-1 with TRBJ1-2, with D possibly matching TRBD1 (5 bases). Deletions cut 4 bases from V and 3 bases from J, with 16 bases between. The CDR3 covers 15 residues. Per germline, CDR1 SGHRS and CDR2 YFSETQ. The CDR3 region is CASSRQLQVDYGYTF. The CDR3 DNA follows: TGCGCCAGCAGCCGACAGTTGCAGGTTGACTATGGCTACACCTTC.

The chain combines TRBV3-1 with TRBJ1-1; D is unresolved. Trimming left V 1 base short and J 4 bases short, with 7 bases between. In germline, CDR1 is LGHDT, CDR2 YNNKEL (reference sequence). The CDR3 covers 13 residues. In nucleotides, the CDR3 is TGTGCCAGCAGCCAAGTCTCGGGCACTGAAGCTTTCTTT. It translates to CASSQVSGTEAFF.

As regards this clonotype: A clone one base away is much larger, so this may be a read error. This chain joins TRBV28 and TRBJ2-4; D is uncertain. The CDR3 runs to 14 residues. The germline V gene has CDR1 MDHEN and CDR2 SYDVKM. Deletions cut 4 bases from V and 8 bases from J, with 15 bases between. CDR3 sequence reads: CASSSRYDKDIQYF. CDR3 DNA sequence: TGTGCCAGCAGTTCACGATATGATAAAGACATTCAGTACTTC.